This paragraph covers one TCR beta chain sequence. This sample stems from a study of T cell changes during pregnancy in multiple sclerosis. CDR3 length: 13 amino acids. Trimming took off 6 bases at V and 5 bases at J, with 12 bases between the two ends. Germline loops: CDR1 KGHSH, CDR2 LQKENI. The method was immunoSEQ multiplex PCR; TCRdb's version includes in-frame clones alone and lacks a portion of them. There are 79,000 or so clones in the sample; around 94% occur only once, and 0.21% lies in the top ten. Here the sequenced sample was CD4+ T cells from peripheral blood mononuclear cells, taken before pregnancy. This TCR was sampled from a female donor with multiple sclerosis, enrolled in a pregnancy study. The chain couples TRBV18 to TRBJ2-3; D is possibly TRBD1 (5 bases). CDR3 amino acids: CASSLHQGDTQYF. As DNA, the CDR3 is TGTGCCAGCTCTCTCCATCAGGGAGATACGCAGTATTTT. The full variable domain, its missing parts supplied by reference TRBV18 and TRBJ2-3, is NAGVMQNPRHLVRRRGQEARLRCSPMKGHSHVYWYRQLPEEGLKFMVYLQKENIIDESGMPKERFSAEFPKEGPSILRIQQVVRGDSAAYFCASSLHQGDTQYFGPGTRLTVL.